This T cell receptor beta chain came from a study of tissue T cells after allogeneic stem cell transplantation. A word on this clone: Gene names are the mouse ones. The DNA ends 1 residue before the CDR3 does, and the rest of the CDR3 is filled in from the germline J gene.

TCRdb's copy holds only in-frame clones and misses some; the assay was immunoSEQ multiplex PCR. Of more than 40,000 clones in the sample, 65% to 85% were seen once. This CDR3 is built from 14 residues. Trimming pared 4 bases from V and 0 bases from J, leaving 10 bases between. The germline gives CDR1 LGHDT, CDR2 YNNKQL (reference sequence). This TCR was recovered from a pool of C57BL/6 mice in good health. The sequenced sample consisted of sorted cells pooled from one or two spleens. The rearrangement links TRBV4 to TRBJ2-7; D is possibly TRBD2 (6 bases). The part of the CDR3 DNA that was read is TGTGCCAGCAGCTTGGGGGTCAGCTCCTATGAACAGTAC. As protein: CASSLGVSSYEQY. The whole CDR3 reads CASSLGVSSYEQYF.